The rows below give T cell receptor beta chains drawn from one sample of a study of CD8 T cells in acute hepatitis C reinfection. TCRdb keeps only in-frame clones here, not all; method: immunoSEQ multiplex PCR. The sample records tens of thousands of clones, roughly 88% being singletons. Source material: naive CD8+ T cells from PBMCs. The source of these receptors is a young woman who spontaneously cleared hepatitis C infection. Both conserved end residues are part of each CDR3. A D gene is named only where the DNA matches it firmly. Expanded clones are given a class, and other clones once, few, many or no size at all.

TGTGCCAGCAGCTTCGGACGGACAGAGGGGGGAACCGGGGAGCTGTTTTTT,CASSFGRTEGGTGELFF,17,TRBJ2-2,.,TRBV13,.
TGTGCCAGCAGTTTAGTGGGACGGGGTGCTGCTGAAGCTTTCTTT,CASSLVGRGAAEAFF,15,TRBJ1-1,.,TRBV27,.
TGTGCCAGCAGTTGGCAGGATGACAGCCCGAACACTGAAGCTTTCTTT,CASSWQDDSPNTEAFF,16,TRBJ1-1,.,TRBV2,.
TGTGCCAGCAGTTACTCGGGCTTTTATAGGTACAATGAGCAGTTCTTC,CASSYSGFYRYNEQFF,16,TRBJ2-1,.,TRBV6-5,once
TGTGCCAGCAGCTTATCTCCCTCCAGCACTGAAGCTTTCTTT,CASSLSPSSTEAFF,14,TRBJ1-1,.,TRBV7-9,.
TGTGCCAGCAGCGCGGGGGGACAGTATTCCTCTGGAAACACCATATATTTT,CASSAGGQYSSGNTIYF,17,TRBJ1-3,.,TRBV21-1,.
TGTGCCAGCAGCCCCCAGGGGAAGCGGGCCGACTACGAGCAGTACTTC,CASSPQGKRADYEQYF,16,TRBJ2-7,.,TRBV7-6,.
TGTGCCTGGAGCCTCCCGGGCCCGAGTGGCTACACCTTC,CAWSLPGPSGYTF,13,TRBJ1-2,.,TRBV30,once
TGTGCCAGCAGTGAGGACTCCCGGAGCTACGAGCAGTACTTC,CASSEDSRSYEQYF,14,TRBJ2-7,.,TRBV2,.
TGTGCCAGCAGCTTAGAAGGGGGCGGCGGCTACACCTTC,CASSLEGGGGYTF,13,TRBJ1-2,TRBD1,TRBV5-4,few
TGTGCCAGCTCTACAGGGCGGGCCTCCTACAATGAGCAGTTCTTC,CASSTGRASYNEQFF,15,TRBJ2-1,.,TRBV9,.
TGTGCCAGCGAGGGTCGCGGGAGTCTGGATACGCAGTATTTT,CASEGRGSLDTQYF,14,TRBJ2-3,TRBD2,TRBV6-5,once
TGCGCCAGCAAAGTAGGGACAGTAAGCACAGATACGCAGTATTTT,CASKVGTVSTDTQYF,15,TRBJ2-3,TRBD1,TRBV5-1,.
TGCGCCAGCAGCCAAGATCTACTAGGGGGCCTTGGCTACACCTTC,CASSQDLLGGLGYTF,15,TRBJ1-2,TRBD1,TRBV4-1,.
TGTGCCAGCAGTTTGGTAAACGGGGAGCTGTTTTTT,CASSLVNGELFF,12,TRBJ2-2,.,TRBV27,.
TGTGCCAGCAGTGAATATTTCGGGGGGCTGAATGAAATTCGGGAGCTGTTTTTT,CASSEYFGGLNEIRELFF,18,TRBJ2-2,.,TRBV25-1,once